The T cell receptor (beta chain) described here comes from a study of T-cell memory formation after mild COVID-19. With constant-segment primers, 5'RACE yielded cDNA libraries of TCR alpha and TCR beta that carried sample barcodes and UMIs. TCRdb re-derived calls from the 5' RACE reads in MiXCR, one entry per CDR3 protein. The table lists 100,000 to 150,000 distinct CDR3 sequences, 5% to 6.5% of them singletons. This clonotype came up many times. Germline assignment: CDR1 DFQATT and CDR2 SNEGSKA (reference sequence). The CDR3 consists of 14 residues. V was trimmed by 5 bases and J by 0 bases, leaving 11 bases between them.

The V call is TRBV20-1, the J call TRBJ2-1; tentatively, D is TRBD1 or TRBD2 (5 bases each). The sequenced sample was PBMCs or a T cell subset sorted from them (not recorded which). The receptor comes from an adult woman who had mild COVID-19 (a few samples of this study predate the infection). Cell type and time point are not known. This CDR3 is CSAGTRNSYNEQFF. DNA of the CDR3: TGCAGTGCTGGGACCCGAAACTCCTACAATGAGCAGTTCTTC.